A selection of T cell receptor beta chains follows, all from one sample in a study of blood T cell repertoires in COVID-19. Assay: immunoSEQ multiplex PCR; the TCRdb copy retains only in-frame clones and omits some. The repertoire has 50,000 to 70,000 clones, about four fifths of them found once; the top ten carry over 4%. The sample consisted of peripheral blood. The receptors derive from a human donor in a cohort sampled during active COVID-19. Each CDR3 is given with its conserved first and last residue. Fields, in order: D gene, clone size, J gene, V gene, CDR3 DNA, CDR3 protein. D genes are given only for firm matches. Some rows mark clone size as missing; the rest say once, few, many or name a class of expanded clone.

TRBD1	few	TRBJ1-1	TRBV4-3	TGCGCCAGCAGCCCATGGACAGGGGGCGAGAACACTGAAGCTTTCTTT	CASSPWTGGENTEAFF
.	.	TRBJ1-1	TRBV5-5	TGTGCCAGCAGCTCTGGACAGCGGGGGTTCACTGAAGCTTTCTTT	CASSSGQRGFTEAFF
.	.	TRBJ2-3	TRBV29-1	TGCAGCGTTCTGGGACAATTCACTTATACGCAGTATTTT	CSVLGQFTYTQYF
.	.	TRBJ2-7	TRBV7-9	TGTGCCAGCAGCTTTAGGGGGACAACCTACGAGCAGTACTTC	CASSFRGTTYEQYF
TRBD1	.	TRBJ1-2	TRBV27	TGTGCCAGCAGAGGAGGACAGGGGAAAAAAGGGCTTGGCTACACCTTC	CASRGGQGKKGLGYTF
.	.	TRBJ2-7	TRBV28	TGTGCCAGCAGTTTCAGAGGAGGTGTCTCCTACGAGCAGTACTTC	CASSFRGGVSYEQYF
.	few	TRBJ1-1	TRBV27	TGTGCCAGCAGTTTTGAGGGAATGAACACTGAAGCTTTCTTT	CASSFEGMNTEAFF
TRBD1	.	TRBJ1-6	TRBV7-2	TGTGCCAGCAGCTCGACAGGGGCTCCATTCAGCTCCTATAATTCACCCCTCCACTTT	CASSSTGAPFSSYNSPLHF
.	.	TRBJ2-7	TRBV14	TGTGCCAGCAGCCAGGCCGGGACACCCGCAACCTACGAGCAGTACTTC	CASSQAGTPATYEQYF
.	.	TRBJ2-7	TRBV11-2	TGTGCCAGCAGCCCGAGCCCTACCCACGAGCAGTACTTC	CASSPSPTHEQYF
.	.	TRBJ2-7	TRBV3-1/TRBV3-2	TGTGCCAGCAGCCAAGATAGGCGGAGATCCTACGAGCAGTACTTC	CASSQDRRRSYEQYF
.	.	TRBJ1-1	TRBV27	TGTGCCAGCAGTTTATCGGGAGCCGGCACTGAAGCTTTCTTT	CASSLSGAGTEAFF
.	once	TRBJ2-3	TRBV19	TGTGCCAGCGCAAGACAGGCAGATACGCAGTATTTT	CASARQADTQYF
.	.	TRBJ1-3	TRBV11-3	TGTGCCAGCAGCTTAGGGAGAGGGAGTTCCGCTGGAAACACCATATATTTT	CASSLGRGSSAGNTIYF
.	.	TRBJ2-2	TRBV5-1	TGCGCCAGCAGCCACGACTGGTATAGTACCGGGGAGCTGTTTTTT	CASSHDWYSTGELFF
TRBD2	few	TRBJ2-7	TRBV9	TGTGCCAGCAGCGTAGGCTCTAGCGGGGAGCAGTACTTC	CASSVGSSGEQYF
.	.	TRBJ2-7	TRBV27	TGTGCCAGCAGCCGGGTAGCGGCAGGAGGCTCCTACGAGCAGTACTTC	CASSRVAAGGSYEQYF
TRBD2	.	TRBJ2-3	TRBV19	TGTGCCAGTAGTATCGGACTAGATTCAGCAGATACGCAGTATTTT	CASSIGLDSADTQYF
.	.	TRBJ2-7	TRBV7-9	TGTGCCAGCAGTTGGGGCGACAGGACCTACGAGCAGTACTTC	CASSWGDRTYEQYF
.	once	TRBJ1-3	TRBV5-1	TGCGCCAGCAGCTTGAGATCGGGAGAAGAGACCATATATTTT	CASSLRSGEETIYF
.	.	TRBJ1-1	TRBV20-1	TGCAGTGCTAGGGAGGGCCCCGAAGCTTTCTTT	CSAREGPEAFF
.	.	TRBJ1-2	TRBV13	TGTGCCAGCAGCTTAGTACAGGGCTCTAACTATGGCTACACCTTC	CASSLVQGSNYGYTF
TRBD1	few	TRBJ1-2	TRBV3-1/TRBV3-2	TGTGCCAGCAGCCAAGTAGGGGGACAGGGTGGCTACACCTTC	CASSQVGGQGGYTF
.	once	TRBJ2-7	TRBV7-2	TGTGCCAGCAGCTTAGCTCCCGGGGGGCGCCGCGAGCAGTACTTC	CASSLAPGGRREQYF
.	.	TRBJ1-1	TRBV7-9	TGTGCCAGCAGCTTAGAAGGCAGGGGAGGGACTGAAGCTTTCTTT	CASSLEGRGGTEAFF
.	.	TRBJ2-7	TRBV23-1	TGCGCCAGCAGTCAATCTCGGCAGGTAGTCGAGCAGTACTTC	CASSQSRQVVEQYF
.	.	TRBJ1-1	TRBV2	TGTGCCACCAAGTCAAGAGGGGGTCGGGCAGAAGCTTTCTTT	CATKSRGGRAEAFF
.	.	TRBJ1-2	TRBV19	TGTGCCAGTAGTATTAGCGACAGGTCCCCTTATGGCTACACCTTC	CASSISDRSPYGYTF
.	.	TRBJ1-1	TRBV14	TGTGCCAGCAGCCCCGAGGGAGGGAGAGGTGAAGCTTTCTTT	CASSPEGGRGEAFF
.	.	TRBJ1-1	TRBV7-2	TGTGCCAGCAGCCCAGGGCGGCATACCCTCAACACTGAAGCTTTCTTT	CASSPGRHTLNTEAFF
TRBD1	.	TRBJ1-2	TRBV9	TGTGCCAGCAGCGCCGACAGGGGATTTGGCTACACCTTC	CASSADRGFGYTF
TRBD2	once	TRBJ2-1	TRBV4-3	TGCGCCAGCAGCCAAGCCACCGCAGGAAGCGGGAGAGATGAGCAGTTCTTC	CASSQATAGSGRDEQFF
.	few	TRBJ1-5	TRBV4-1	TGCGCCAGCAGCCAAGTCCAACAGAACAATCAGCCCCAGCATTTT	CASSQVQQNNQPQHF
.	.	TRBJ1-2	TRBV10-3	TGTGCCATCAGTGAGTTCAAGGGGGGGATAAGATATGGCTACACCTTC	CAISEFKGGIRYGYTF
.	.	TRBJ1-3	TRBV11-2	TGTGCCAGCAGCTACCGCGGGGGGATTGGAAACACCATATATTTT	CASSYRGGIGNTIYF
TRBD1	few	TRBJ1-5	TRBV28	TGTGCCAGCAGTTTAACCGGCAGGGGGCCTAATCAGCCCCAGCATTTT	CASSLTGRGPNQPQHF
TRBD1	once	TRBJ1-2	TRBV6-6	TGTGCCAGCAGACTCGGGACAGGGACTAACTATGGCTACACCTTC	CASRLGTGTNYGYTF
.	.	TRBJ2-2	TRBV5-1	TGCGCCAGCAGCTGGATGACAGGCAACACCGGGGAGCTGTTTTTT	CASSWMTGNTGELFF
.	few	TRBJ2-7	TRBV7-8	TGTGCCAGCAGCCCCGCCTACGAGCAGTACTTC	CASSPAYEQYF
.	.	TRBJ2-7	TRBV5-8	TGTGCCAGCAGCCCTCTGGGGCGCACGACCTACGAGCAGTACTTC	CASSPLGRTTYEQYF
.	.	TRBJ2-7	TRBV12-3/TRBV12-4	TGTGCCAGCACCGGGACATCCTACTACGAGCAGTACTTC	CASTGTSYYEQYF
.	.	TRBJ1-2	TRBV28	TGTGCCAGCAGTTATGCAGGGGCCTCTAACTATGGCTACACCTTC	CASSYAGASNYGYTF
.	.	TRBJ2-5	TRBV5-4	TGTGCCAGCAGTGGTGGACAGACGGAGACCCAGTACTTC	CASSGGQTETQYF
.	.	TRBJ2-5	TRBV7-9	TGTGCCAGCAGCTCGAGGACAACCGGCGCCCCTCAAGAGACCCAGTACTTC	CASSSRTTGAPQETQYF
.	.	TRBJ2-5	TRBV30	TGTGCCTGGAGAAAGGTGGGGGGGCCGGAGACCCAGTACTTC	CAWRKVGGPETQYF